The 24 T cell receptor beta chains in this list originate from one sample, sequenced in a study of CD8 T cells in cerebrospinal fluid in Alzheimer's disease. TCRdb reprocessed the 10x single-cell sequencing reads and stores each CDR3 protein as one record, lacking DNA. Its listing shows approximately 1,000 distinct CDR3 sequences. Sequencing was done on a sample of cerebrospinal fluid. The receptors were sampled from a human donor in good health.

The chain couples TRBV3-2 to TRBJ2-7; checking the TCRdb D call of TRBD1 is not possible without DNA. TRBV3-2 is assigned pseudogene status. CDR3 length: 13 amino acids. CDR3 loop: CASRVDRGNEQYF.

This clonotype is called medium-sized based on its frequency. The chain has TRBV7-8 and TRBJ1-5. Germline V gene sequence: CDR1 SGHVS, CDR2 FQNEAQ. This CDR3 has 13 amino acids. The CDR3 protein is CASSLVEGQPQHF.

This clonotype ranks as medium-sized in terms of frequency. The V gene is TRBV6-6, the J gene TRBJ1-5; TCRdb calls TRBD1, which cannot be checked without DNA. The germline V gene has CDR1 MNHNY and CDR2 SVGAGI (reference sequence). The CDR3 consists of 17 residues. CDR3 sequence: CASSSNSARVANQPQHF.

This clonotype ranks as medium-sized in terms of frequency. This sequence joins TRBV5-6 and TRBJ1-1. Germline-derived CDR1 and CDR2 are SGHDT and YYEEEE. The CDR3 extends over 12 amino acids. CDR3: CASSLSSTEAFF.

In terms of frequency, this clonotype is medium-sized. This chain connects TRBV7-9 to TRBJ2-7; no DNA is available, so the TRBD2 call from TCRdb remains unchecked. This CDR3 spans 15 amino acids. Per the germline V gene, CDR1 is SEHNR and CDR2 is FQNEAQ (reference sequence). The CDR3 loop reads CASSLGAAGAYEQYF.

This clonotype shows up as medium-sized by frequency. This sequence joins TRBV7-9 and TRBJ2-2; TCRdb proposes TRBD1, but this gene call is untestable without DNA. The CDR3 is 16 amino acids. Germline V gene sequence: CDR1 SEHNR, CDR2 FQNEAQ (reference sequence). CDR3 residues: CASSLRAGQVTGELFF.

By frequency, this clonotype registers large. The chain links TRBV20-1 to TRBJ2-7; with no DNA, the TCRdb D assignment of TRBD1 cannot be verified. The CDR3 consists of 14 residues. CDR1 DFQATT and CDR2 SNEGSKA come from the germline V gene (reference sequence). CDR3 residues: CSARVAGGVNEQYF.

This clonotype shows up as medium-sized by frequency. The chain links TRBV19 to TRBJ1-5; the TCRdb D gene call, TRBD1, has no DNA to confirm it. The CDR3 has 12 residues. Germline V gene data show CDR1 as LNHDA and CDR2 as SQIVND (reference sequence). CDR3 amino acids: CASGGGRQPQHF.

In terms of frequency, this clonotype is medium-sized. The rearrangement links TRBV6-4 to TRBJ2-7. Germline V gives CDR1 MRHNA, CDR2 SNTAGT. CDR3 length: 13 amino acids. The CDR3 here is CASSDSPWTEQYF.

This clonotype counts as large by frequency. V usage is TRBV6-7 and J usage is TRBJ2-1; TCRdb outputs TRBD1, but without DNA this stays unchecked. TRBV6-7 counts as an open reading frame of uncertain function. CDR3 length equals 15 residues. The CDR3 loop reads CASNRRDRDYNEQFF.

By frequency, this clonotype registers medium-sized. The V and J genes are TRBV21-1 and TRBJ2-7. TRBV21-1 is a recognized pseudogene. The CDR3 is made up of 14 amino acids. The CDR3 reads CASSNTGPSYEQYF.

By frequency, this clonotype registers medium-sized. The chain's CDR3 is CASGEGLWQPQHF. The V gene is TRBV2, the J gene TRBJ1-5; TCRdb proposes TRBD1, but this gene call is untestable without DNA. This CDR3 has 13 amino acids. Germline CDR1 and CDR2: SNHLY and FYNNEI.

This clonotype counts as medium-sized by frequency. V is TRBV20-1 and J is TRBJ1-6; TCRdb names TRBD1, which stays unverified in the absence of DNA. The CDR3 loop spans 14 amino acids. The germline V gene encodes CDR1 DFQATT and CDR2 SNEGSKA (reference sequence). Here the CDR3 reads CSATAGTENSPLHF.

This clonotype is labeled large (0.1 to 1%) based on frequency. The rearrangement links TRBV10-3 to TRBJ2-4; the TCRdb call, TRBD2, lacks DNA for checking. This CDR3 has 16 residues. Germline V gene lookup returns CDR1 ENHRY and CDR2 SYGVKD. The CDR3 reads CAISDSTSGSKNIQYF.

V gene TRBV5-6 combines with J gene TRBJ2-4; TCRdb's D gene call, TRBD1, goes unchecked for lack of DNA. Germline V CDR1 and CDR2: SGHDT, YYEEEE. This CDR3 contains 15 residues. The CDR3 sequence is CASSLPAGRRNIQYF.

Considering frequency, this clonotype is hyperexpanded. The V and J genes are TRBV24-1 and TRBJ2-1; TCRdb gives TRBD2 as the D gene, but with no DNA this cannot be confirmed. Germline lookup yields CDR1 KGHDR and CDR2 SFDVKD. CDR3 size: 17 residues. The CDR3 region is CATSDRTSGFSYNEQFF.

The chain employs TRBV9 and TRBJ2-2; TCRdb proposes TRBD2, but this gene call is untestable without DNA. Looked up from germline, CDR1 is SGDLS and CDR2 is YYNGEE. The CDR3 spans 17 residues. CDR3 region: CASSVGLALEIGGELFF.

Considering frequency, this clonotype is medium-sized (0.01 to 0.1%). The rearrangement links TRBV3-1 to TRBJ1-1; the TRBD1 assignment by TCRdb is unverifiable without DNA. This CDR3 is 16 amino acids long. Germline loops: CDR1 LGHDT, CDR2 YNNKEL (reference sequence). The CDR3 loop is CASSQVSQGANTEAFF.

By frequency, this clonotype registers medium-sized. The chain has TRBV2 and TRBJ1-5. The CDR3 is made up of 18 amino acids. Germline-derived CDR1 and CDR2 are SNHLY and FYNNEI. CDR3 loop: CASSEVVLTDNSNQPQHF.

This clonotype ranks as medium-sized in terms of frequency. The chain has TRBV29-1 and TRBJ2-3; TCRdb's D call, TRBD1, is unchecked because there is no DNA. The CDR3 is 13 amino acids. Germline V gene lookup returns CDR1 SQVTM and CDR2 ANQGSEA. The CDR3 is CSVRTGGINTQYF.

Considering frequency, this clonotype is medium-sized. The gene calls are TRBV7-9 and TRBJ1-3; TCRdb returns TRBD1, unconfirmable since there is no DNA. The germline gives CDR1 SEHNR, CDR2 FQNEAQ (reference sequence). The CDR3 has 13 amino acids. CDR3 amino acids: CASSSQAGNTIYF.

Considering frequency, this clonotype is medium-sized (0.01 to 0.1%). The rearrangement links TRBV9 to TRBJ1-1. Germline V gives CDR1 SGDLS, CDR2 YYNGEE. CDR3 length: 13 residues. The CDR3 loop reads CASSVDMNTEAFF.

This clonotype counts as medium-sized (0.01 to 0.1%) by frequency. The chain joins TRBV11-3 to TRBJ2-1; lacking DNA, the TRBD1 call made by TCRdb goes unchecked. The CDR3 covers 14 residues. Germline CDR1 and CDR2: SGHNT and YENEEA. The chain's CDR3 is CASSIRDRDDEQFF.

According to its frequency, this clonotype is medium-sized. J is TRBJ2-7 and V is TRBV6-5; absent DNA, TCRdb's TRBD1 call cannot be checked. The CDR3 contains 13 residues. Germline CDR1 reads MNHEY; CDR2 reads SVGAGI. CDR3 residues: CASRLPATELQYF.